Detailed here is one T cell receptor (beta chain). Its antigen is currently unknown. Each of the donors was a healthy adult who was HIV-negative and had not had a recent acute infection or vaccination. Once extracted for a subset, genomic DNA was divided evenly among several immunoSEQ plates. The authors' processing: ImmunoSEQ yielded junction-only sequences lacking quality scores, so filtering differed. The protocol was immunoSEQ multiplex PCR, while the TCRdb copy is restricted to in-frame clones and leaves out a portion. That table supplies the V and J calls and clone size; D and trimming were determined from the DNA. The sample includes fewer than 650,000 clones, approximately 80% of them seen just once. These data originate in a study of shared clonotypes between healthy human individuals. Study-wide results and limits: Only blood samples were collected, and tissue repertoires likely differ.

V shed 4 bases, J shed 4 bases, and the junction held 4 bases outside the gene matches. The CDR3 extends over 14 amino acids. Germline assignment: CDR1 SGDLS and CDR2 YYNGEE. This clonotype was sampled from a middle-aged woman in good health. Some clones in this sample may be carry-over from other donors' samples. Sequencing was done on a sample of PBMCs. This sequence joins TRBV9 and TRBJ2-7; the match to TRBD2 covers 11 bases. CDR3: CASSLPSGGYEQYF. The CDR3 bases are TGTGCCAGCAGCCTCCCTAGCGGGGGGTACGAGCAGTACTTC.